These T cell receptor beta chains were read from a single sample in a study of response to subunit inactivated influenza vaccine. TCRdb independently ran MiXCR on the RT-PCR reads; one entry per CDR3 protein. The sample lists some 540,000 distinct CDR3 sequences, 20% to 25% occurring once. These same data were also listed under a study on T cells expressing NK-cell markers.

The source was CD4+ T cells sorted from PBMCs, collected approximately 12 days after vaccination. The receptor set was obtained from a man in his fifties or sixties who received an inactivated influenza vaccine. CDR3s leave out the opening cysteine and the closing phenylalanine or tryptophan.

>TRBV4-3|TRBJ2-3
ASSQEGRGGGDTQY
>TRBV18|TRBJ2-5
ASSPPGPQRETQY
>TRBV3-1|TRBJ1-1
ASRTEGLESTEAF
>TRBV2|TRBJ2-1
ASIGLVSDNEQF
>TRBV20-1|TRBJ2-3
SARDSGGGDTQY
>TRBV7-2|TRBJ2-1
ASSEGTGVINEQF
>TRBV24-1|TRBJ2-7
ATSDLRGLY
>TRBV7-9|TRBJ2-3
ASSLDRSTDTQY
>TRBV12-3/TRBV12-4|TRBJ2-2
ASSHEYTPGQRTGELF
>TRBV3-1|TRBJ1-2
ASSQGPGSYGYT
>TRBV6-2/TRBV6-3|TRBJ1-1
ASIPHRGTGENTEAF
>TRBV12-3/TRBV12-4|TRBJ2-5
ASTGVTETQY
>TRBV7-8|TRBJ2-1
ASSLRWTGSWTHEQF
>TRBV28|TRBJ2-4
ASSLMGGVAKNIQY
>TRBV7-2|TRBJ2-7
ASSPFFDGEQY
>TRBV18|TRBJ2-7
ASSSNGAGPNEQY
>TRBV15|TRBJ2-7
ATSRGDRGSGNEQY
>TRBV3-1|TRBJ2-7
ASSRLNYEQY
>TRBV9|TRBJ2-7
ASSVSGGTGPSGEQY
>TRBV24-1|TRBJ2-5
ATSDPGQGPQETQY
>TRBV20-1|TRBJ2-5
SGELVETQY
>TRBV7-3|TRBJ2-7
ASSLTRLDHEQY
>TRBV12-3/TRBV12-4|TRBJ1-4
ASSPGEGYEKLF